There are a few counts of the clone carrying this T cell receptor (beta chain). Its antigen is unknown. The CDR3 is 13 amino acids. With V trimmed by 2 bases and J by 11 bases, 8 bases remained unmatched. Germline V gene sequence: CDR1 KGHSH, CDR2 LQKENI. The sample belongs to a study of a mutant IDH1 vaccine in newly diagnosed glioma. Study findings and constraints: Among all patients, vaccine-induced immune responses occurred in around 95%.

Generated by immunoSEQ multiplex PCR, the TCRdb table keeps only in-frame clones and is missing some. The sample includes roughly 120,000 clones, roughly 78% of them seen just once. As to time point: week 11, during vaccination. Mutant IDH1 20-mer peptide, at 300 ug, made up each vaccine dose, with topical imiquimod. Each of the donors came in with new WHO grade 3 or 4 astrocytomas that were IDH1-mutant and ATRX-lost. This specimen consisted of PBMCs, obtained from a glioma patient whose treatment included an IDH1 peptide vaccine. This rearrangement joins TRBV18 to TRBJ1-1; TRBD1 matches at 7 bases. This clonotype originated in a man aged 35 to 55 with glioma. CDR3 sequence: CASSPSDTGAAFF. The CDR3 region has the DNA TGTGCCAGCTCACCAAGTGACACAGGGGCCGCTTTCTTT. The whole variable domain, filled in from reference TRBV18 and TRBJ1-1, reads NAGVMQNPRHLVRRRGQEARLRCSPMKGHSHVYWYRQLPEEGLKFMVYLQKENIIDESGMPKERFSAEFPKEGPSILRIQQVVRGDSAAYFCASSPSDTGAAFFGQGTRLTVV.